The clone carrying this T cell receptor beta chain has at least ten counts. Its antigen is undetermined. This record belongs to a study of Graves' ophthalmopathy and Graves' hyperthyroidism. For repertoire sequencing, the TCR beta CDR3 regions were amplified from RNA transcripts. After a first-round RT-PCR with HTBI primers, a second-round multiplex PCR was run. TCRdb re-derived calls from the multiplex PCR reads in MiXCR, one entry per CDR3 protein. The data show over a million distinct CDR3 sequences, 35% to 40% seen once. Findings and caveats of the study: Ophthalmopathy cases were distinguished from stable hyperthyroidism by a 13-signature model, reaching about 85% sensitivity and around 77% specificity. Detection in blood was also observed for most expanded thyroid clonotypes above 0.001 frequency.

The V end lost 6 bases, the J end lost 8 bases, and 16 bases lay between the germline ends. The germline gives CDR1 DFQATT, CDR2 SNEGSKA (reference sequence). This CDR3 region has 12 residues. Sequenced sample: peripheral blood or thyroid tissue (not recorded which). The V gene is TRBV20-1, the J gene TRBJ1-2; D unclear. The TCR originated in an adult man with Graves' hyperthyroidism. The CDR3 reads CSAVLENGGYTF. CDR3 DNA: TGCAGTGCCGTACTTGAAAACGGGGGCTACACCTTC.